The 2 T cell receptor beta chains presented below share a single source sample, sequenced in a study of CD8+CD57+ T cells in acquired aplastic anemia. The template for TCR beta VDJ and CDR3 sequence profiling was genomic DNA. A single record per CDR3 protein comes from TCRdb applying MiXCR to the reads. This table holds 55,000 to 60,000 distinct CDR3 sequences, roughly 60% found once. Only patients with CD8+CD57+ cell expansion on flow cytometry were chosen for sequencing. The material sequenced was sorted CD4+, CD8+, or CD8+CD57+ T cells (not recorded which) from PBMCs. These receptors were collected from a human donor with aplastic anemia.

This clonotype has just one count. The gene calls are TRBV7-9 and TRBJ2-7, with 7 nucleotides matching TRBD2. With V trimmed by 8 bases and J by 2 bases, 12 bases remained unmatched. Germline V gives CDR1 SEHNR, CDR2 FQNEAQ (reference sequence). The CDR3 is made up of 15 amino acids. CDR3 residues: CASAMGGGSAYEQYV. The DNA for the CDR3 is TGTGCCAGCGCTATGGGGGGGGGTTCGGCCTACGAGCAGTACGTC.

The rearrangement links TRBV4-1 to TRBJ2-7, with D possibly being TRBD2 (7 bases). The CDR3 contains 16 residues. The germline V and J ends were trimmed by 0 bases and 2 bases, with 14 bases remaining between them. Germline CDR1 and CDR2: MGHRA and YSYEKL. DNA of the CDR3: TGCGCCAGCAGCCAAGATGGGGGGGCGCGTGCCTACGAGCAGTACTTC. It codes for CASSQDGGARAYEQYF.